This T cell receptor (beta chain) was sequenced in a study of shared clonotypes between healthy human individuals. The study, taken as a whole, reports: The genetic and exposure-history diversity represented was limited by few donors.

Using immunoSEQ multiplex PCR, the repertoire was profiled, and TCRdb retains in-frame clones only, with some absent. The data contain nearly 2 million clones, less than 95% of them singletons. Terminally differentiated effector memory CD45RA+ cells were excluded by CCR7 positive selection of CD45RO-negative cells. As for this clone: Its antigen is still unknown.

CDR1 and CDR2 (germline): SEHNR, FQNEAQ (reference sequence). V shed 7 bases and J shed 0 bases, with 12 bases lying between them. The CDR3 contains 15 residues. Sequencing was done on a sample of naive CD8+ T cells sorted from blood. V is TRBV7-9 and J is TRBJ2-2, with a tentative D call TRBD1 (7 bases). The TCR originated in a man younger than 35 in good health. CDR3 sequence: CASTRGTANTGELFF. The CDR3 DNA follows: TGTGCCAGCACCCGGGGGACAGCGAACACCGGGGAGCTGTTTTTT.